This record covers a single TCR beta chain. This specimen comes from a study of PD-1 blockade in mismatch repair-deficient tumors. TCRdb keeps only in-frame clones here, not all; method: immunoSEQ multiplex PCR. Among tens of thousands of clones listed, approximately 84% were seen once. Germline V gene lookup returns CDR1 MNHNY and CDR2 SVGAGI (reference sequence). The CDR3 is 12 amino acids. V gave up 11 bases and J gave up 8 bases; unmatched junction bases: 7. This TCR was recovered from an adult with mismatch repair-deficient cancer. The sequences come from peripheral blood, collected about 4.5 months after starting pembrolizumab. This sequence joins TRBV6-6 and TRBJ2-1, with 9 bases identical to TRBD2. The CDR3 DNA follows: TGTGCCGCAACCGGGACTAGCTATGAGCAGTTCTTC. This gives the protein CAATGTSYEQFF.